The rows below give T cell receptor beta chains drawn from one sample of a study of cytotoxic CD8 clonotypes in ibrutinib-treated CLL. Some clones are missing from TCRdb's copy, which holds only in-frame ones; the method was immunoSEQ multiplex PCR. Among fewer than 35,000 clones, around 63% were seen once, and the ten largest hold 28%. Sequences were derived from PBMCs, sampled before ibrutinib treatment. The receptors were gathered from a human donor with chronic lymphocytic leukemia. CDR3s include the opening cysteine and the closing phenylalanine or tryptophan. A D gene is named only where the DNA matches it firmly. Where a row states a size, it is once, few, many or the class of an expanded clone; other rows omit it.

CDR3 protein: CASSVGTGVHEQYF
CDR3 DNA: TGTGCCAGCAGCGTCGGGACAGGGGTCCACGAGCAGTACTTC
D gene: TRBD1
J gene: TRBJ2-7
V gene: TRBV9
clone size: .

CDR3 protein: CSGTQGDEQYF
CDR3 DNA: TGCAGCGGGACACAGGGGGACGAGCAGTACTTC
D gene: TRBD1
J gene: TRBJ2-7
V gene: TRBV20-1
clone size: .

CDR3 protein: CASSLASGAGANVLTF
CDR3 DNA: TGCGCCAGCAGCTTGGCCTCAGGGGCAGGGGCCAACGTCCTGACTTTC
D gene: .
J gene: TRBJ2-6
V gene: TRBV5-1
clone size: .

CDR3 protein: CASSLDRAYEQYF
CDR3 DNA: TGTGCCAGCAGCTTGGACAGAGCCTACGAGCAGTACTTC
D gene: .
J gene: TRBJ2-7
V gene: TRBV7-2
clone size: .

CDR3 protein: CASSWGSRTRSTDTQYF
CDR3 DNA: TGTGCCAGCAGTTGGGGATCGCGTACGCGTAGCACAGATACGCAGTATTTT
D gene: .
J gene: TRBJ2-3
V gene: TRBV28
clone size: few

CDR3 protein: CASSPTSGVYNEQFF
CDR3 DNA: TGTGCCAGCAGCCCCACTAGCGGGGTTTACAATGAGCAGTTCTTC
D gene: TRBD2
J gene: TRBJ2-1
V gene: TRBV11-2
clone size: .

CDR3 protein: CASSNRGLLGEQYF
CDR3 DNA: TGTGCCAGCAGTAACAGGGGGCTACTGGGCGAGCAGTACTTC
D gene: TRBD1
J gene: TRBJ2-7
V gene: TRBV2
clone size: .

CDR3 protein: CASSRLGTGELFF
CDR3 DNA: TGTGCCAGCAGCCGTTTGGGCACCGGGGAGCTGTTTTTT
D gene: .
J gene: TRBJ2-2
V gene: TRBV7-2
clone size: .

CDR3 protein: CASSFYTGELFF
CDR3 DNA: TGTGCCAGCAGCTTCTACACCGGGGAGCTGTTTTTT
D gene: .
J gene: TRBJ2-2
V gene: TRBV7-2
clone size: medium-sized

CDR3 protein: CAISGQSSGNTIYF
CDR3 DNA: TGTGCCATCAGTGGACAGAGCTCTGGAAACACCATATATTTT
D gene: .
J gene: TRBJ1-3
V gene: TRBV10-3
clone size: .

CDR3 protein: CASSLLEGQPQHF
CDR3 DNA: TGTGCCAGCAGCCTTCTGGAGGGTCAGCCCCAGCATTTT
D gene: .
J gene: TRBJ1-5
V gene: TRBV7-9
clone size: .

CDR3 protein: CASSSGAGGWVTGEQFF
CDR3 DNA: TGTGCCAGCAGCTCCGGGGCGGGTGGATGGGTGACAGGTGAGCAGTTCTTC
D gene: .
J gene: TRBJ2-1
V gene: TRBV7-8
clone size: .

CDR3 protein: CASSLDMHQGVGYGYTF
CDR3 DNA: TGTGCCAGCAGCTTAGATATGCATCAGGGCGTCGGCTATGGCTACACCTTC
D gene: .
J gene: TRBJ1-2
V gene: TRBV11-3
clone size: .

CDR3 protein: CASTIPVAVAGGANYGYTF
CDR3 DNA: TGTGCCAGTACCATCCCGGTGGCAGTGGCCGGTGGGGCTAACTATGGCTACACCTTC
D gene: .
J gene: TRBJ1-2
V gene: TRBV19
clone size: few

CDR3 protein: CSVRTGNEQFF
CDR3 DNA: TGCAGCGTTAGGACAGGGAATGAGCAGTTCTTC
D gene: TRBD1
J gene: TRBJ2-1
V gene: TRBV29-1
clone size: .

CDR3 protein: CASSPGQGWQPQHF
CDR3 DNA: TGTGCCAGCAGTCCGGGACAGGGCTGGCAGCCCCAGCATTTT
D gene: TRBD1
J gene: TRBJ1-5
V gene: TRBV28
clone size: once

CDR3 protein: CATSRDRGGTEAFF
CDR3 DNA: TGTGCCACCAGCAGAGACAGGGGAGGCACTGAAGCTTTCTTT
D gene: .
J gene: TRBJ1-1
V gene: TRBV15
clone size: .

CDR3 protein: CASSLDPRAYEQYF
CDR3 DNA: TGCGCCAGCAGCTTGGATCCTAGGGCATACGAGCAGTACTTC
D gene: .
J gene: TRBJ2-7
V gene: TRBV5-1
clone size: .

CDR3 protein: CASSQEGVSDTQYF
CDR3 DNA: TGTGCCAGCAGCCAAGAGGGAGTTTCCGATACGCAGTATTTT
D gene: .
J gene: TRBJ2-3
V gene: TRBV4-2
clone size: once

CDR3 protein: CATRRGQTNTEAFF
CDR3 DNA: TGTGCCACCCGGAGAGGACAGACTAACACTGAAGCTTTCTTT
D gene: .
J gene: TRBJ1-1
V gene: TRBV6-5
clone size: .

CDR3 protein: CATNLHLGGDQPQHF
CDR3 DNA: TGTGCCACCAACCTCCACCTAGGAGGGGATCAGCCCCAGCATTTT
D gene: .
J gene: TRBJ1-5
V gene: TRBV15
clone size: .

CDR3 protein: CAISESRSYEQYF
CDR3 DNA: TGTGCCATCAGTGAAAGTAGGTCCTACGAGCAGTACTTC
D gene: .
J gene: TRBJ2-7
V gene: TRBV10-3
clone size: once

CDR3 protein: CASSLGRGQRGYTF
CDR3 DNA: TGTGCCAGCAGCTTAGGTCGGGGGCAACGTGGCTACACCTTC
D gene: .
J gene: TRBJ1-2
V gene: TRBV11-2
clone size: many

CDR3 protein: CASNFRGPQETQYF
CDR3 DNA: TGTGCCAGCAATTTCAGGGGCCCCCAAGAGACCCAGTACTTC
D gene: .
J gene: TRBJ2-5
V gene: TRBV6-5
clone size: .

CDR3 protein: CASSQDRLAYEQYF
CDR3 DNA: TGTGCCAGCAGCCAGGACAGGCTAGCCTACGAGCAGTACTTC
D gene: TRBD1
J gene: TRBJ2-7
V gene: TRBV4-2
clone size: .

CDR3 protein: CASSLWALQGDEQYF
CDR3 DNA: TGTGCCAGCAGCTTATGGGCTTTACAGGGTGACGAGCAGTACTTC
D gene: .
J gene: TRBJ2-7
V gene: TRBV7-2
clone size: .

CDR3 protein: CASSPNHSARRNNEQFF
CDR3 DNA: TGTGCCAGCAGCCCCAACCATAGTGCAAGACGGAACAATGAGCAGTTCTTC
D gene: .
J gene: TRBJ2-1
V gene: TRBV7-2
clone size: .

CDR3 protein: CASSPPGGTYYEQYF
CDR3 DNA: TGTGCCAGCAGTCCCCCGGGGGGGACCTACTACGAGCAGTACTTC
D gene: TRBD2
J gene: TRBJ2-7
V gene: TRBV27
clone size: .

CDR3 protein: CASSEGGGNQPQHF
CDR3 DNA: TGTGCCAGCAGTGAAGGTGGAGGCAATCAGCCCCAGCATTTT
D gene: .
J gene: TRBJ1-5
V gene: TRBV2
clone size: few

CDR3 protein: CSVVERDYQPQHF
CDR3 DNA: TGCAGCGTTGTTGAGAGGGATTATCAGCCCCAGCATTTT
D gene: .
J gene: TRBJ1-5
V gene: TRBV29-1
clone size: .

CDR3 protein: CASSQGGYEQFF
CDR3 DNA: TGTGCCAGCAGTCAGGGGGGTTATGAGCAGTTCTTC
D gene: .
J gene: TRBJ2-1
V gene: TRBV2
clone size: .

CDR3 protein: CASSRLGGNYEQYF
CDR3 DNA: TGTGCCAGCAGTAGGCTCGGGGGGAACTACGAGCAGTACTTC
D gene: TRBD2
J gene: TRBJ2-7
V gene: TRBV7-9
clone size: .

CDR3 protein: CASSSSQTQYF
CDR3 DNA: TGTGCCAGCAGCTCCTCCCAAACGCAGTATTTT
D gene: .
J gene: TRBJ2-3
V gene: TRBV5-6
clone size: .

CDR3 protein: CASSLSYTSGYNEQFF
CDR3 DNA: TGTGCCAGCAGTTTAAGTTACACTAGCGGCTACAATGAGCAGTTCTTC
D gene: TRBD2
J gene: TRBJ2-1
V gene: TRBV28
clone size: .

CDR3 protein: CASSQAGNTEAFF
CDR3 DNA: TGTGCCAGCAGCCAAGCAGGGAATACTGAAGCTTTCTTT
D gene: .
J gene: TRBJ1-1
V gene: TRBV16
clone size: few

CDR3 protein: CASSIRGVQVSYEQYF
CDR3 DNA: TGTGCCAGTAGTATACGGGGGGTTCAGGTCTCCTACGAGCAGTACTTC
D gene: TRBD2
J gene: TRBJ2-7
V gene: TRBV19
clone size: few

CDR3 protein: CASRETTGTAGREQYF
CDR3 DNA: TGTGCCAGCAGGGAAACAACCGGGACAGCCGGAAGGGAGCAGTACTTC
D gene: TRBD1
J gene: TRBJ2-7
V gene: TRBV2
clone size: .

CDR3 protein: CASSYSEPFGGSPLHF
CDR3 DNA: TGTGCCAGCAGTTACTCTGAACCATTTGGGGGCTCACCCCTCCACTTT
D gene: .
J gene: TRBJ1-6
V gene: TRBV6-5
clone size: few

CDR3 protein: CASRQGSTDTQYF
CDR3 DNA: TGTGCCAGCAGGCAGGGATCTACAGATACGCAGTATTTT
D gene: .
J gene: TRBJ2-3
V gene: TRBV6-5
clone size: .

CDR3 protein: CASSLGRGADGYTF
CDR3 DNA: TGTGCCAGCAGCTTAGGCAGGGGAGCGGATGGCTACACCTTC
D gene: .
J gene: TRBJ1-2
V gene: TRBV13
clone size: .

CDR3 protein: CASSLTTGVYGYTF
CDR3 DNA: TGTGCCAGCAGTTTGACGACAGGAGTATATGGCTACACCTTC
D gene: .
J gene: TRBJ1-2
V gene: TRBV6-5
clone size: few

CDR3 protein: CAWGEVRGGELFF
CDR3 DNA: TGTGCCTGGGGGGAGGTCCGAGGCGGGGAGCTGTTTTTT
D gene: .
J gene: TRBJ2-2
V gene: TRBV30
clone size: .

CDR3 protein: CASCPVGYYGYTF
CDR3 DNA: TGTGCCAGCTGCCCAGTGGGCTACTATGGCTACACCTTC
D gene: .
J gene: TRBJ1-2
V gene: TRBV2
clone size: once

CDR3 protein: CATSRDQGSNEKLFF
CDR3 DNA: TGTGCCACCAGCAGAGATCAAGGGAGTAATGAAAAACTGTTTTTT
D gene: .
J gene: TRBJ1-4
V gene: TRBV15
clone size: .

CDR3 protein: CAISEGGAKSPLHF
CDR3 DNA: TGTGCCATCAGTGAAGGGGGGGCGAAGTCACCCCTCCACTTT
D gene: .
J gene: TRBJ1-6
V gene: TRBV10-3
clone size: .

CDR3 protein: CASSQDFFYDYGYTF
CDR3 DNA: TGCGCCAGCAGCCAAGATTTCTTCTATGACTATGGCTACACCTTC
D gene: .
J gene: TRBJ1-2
V gene: TRBV4-1
clone size: .

CDR3 protein: CASSYFGEQFF
CDR3 DNA: TGTGCCAGCAGTTACTTCGGTGAGCAGTTCTTC
D gene: .
J gene: TRBJ2-1
V gene: TRBV6-5
clone size: .

CDR3 protein: CASSESTGGNNEQFF
CDR3 DNA: TGTGCCAGCAGTGAGTCTACAGGGGGAAACAATGAGCAGTTCTTC
D gene: TRBD1
J gene: TRBJ2-1
V gene: TRBV25-1
clone size: .

CDR3 protein: CASSLSDQPQHF
CDR3 DNA: TGTGCCAGCAGTTTATCAGATCAGCCCCAGCATTTT
D gene: .
J gene: TRBJ1-5
V gene: TRBV28
clone size: .

CDR3 protein: CASSFDSLEQFF
CDR3 DNA: TGTGCCAGCAGCTTCGACAGTCTTGAGCAGTTCTTC
D gene: .
J gene: TRBJ2-1
V gene: TRBV7-8
clone size: .